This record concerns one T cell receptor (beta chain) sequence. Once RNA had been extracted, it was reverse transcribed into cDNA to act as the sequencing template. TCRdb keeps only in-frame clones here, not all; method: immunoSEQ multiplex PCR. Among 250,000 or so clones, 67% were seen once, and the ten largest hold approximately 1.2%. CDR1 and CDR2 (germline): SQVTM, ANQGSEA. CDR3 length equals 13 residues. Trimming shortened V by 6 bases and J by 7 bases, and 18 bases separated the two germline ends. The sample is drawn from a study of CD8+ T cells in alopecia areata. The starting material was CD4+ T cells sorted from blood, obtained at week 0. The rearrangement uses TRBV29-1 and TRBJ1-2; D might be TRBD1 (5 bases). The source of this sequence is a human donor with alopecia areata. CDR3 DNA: TGCAGCGTACGGGACGGACCTTCGGGTGGCTACACCTTC. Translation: CSVRDGPSGGYTF.